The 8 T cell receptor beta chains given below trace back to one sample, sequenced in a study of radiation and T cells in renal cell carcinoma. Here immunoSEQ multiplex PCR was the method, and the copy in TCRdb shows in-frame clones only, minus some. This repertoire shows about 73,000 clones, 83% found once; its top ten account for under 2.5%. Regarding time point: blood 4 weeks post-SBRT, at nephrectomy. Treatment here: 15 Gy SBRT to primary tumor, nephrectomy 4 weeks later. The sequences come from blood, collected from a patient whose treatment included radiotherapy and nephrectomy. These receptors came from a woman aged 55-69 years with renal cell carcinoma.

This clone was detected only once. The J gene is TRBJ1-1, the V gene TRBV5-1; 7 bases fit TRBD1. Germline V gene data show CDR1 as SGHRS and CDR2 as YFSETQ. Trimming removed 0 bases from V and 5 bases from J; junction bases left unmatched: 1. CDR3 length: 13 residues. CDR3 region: CASSLAQGTEAFF. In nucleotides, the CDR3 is TGCGCCAGCAGCTTGGCACAGGGGACTGAAGCTTTCTTT.

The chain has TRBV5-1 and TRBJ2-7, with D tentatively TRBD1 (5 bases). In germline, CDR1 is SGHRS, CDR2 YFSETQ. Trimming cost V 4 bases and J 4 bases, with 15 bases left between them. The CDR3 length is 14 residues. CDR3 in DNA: TGCGCCAGCAGCCAAGGGGTGTCGCGTTACGAGCAGTACTTC. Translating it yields CASSQGVSRYEQYF. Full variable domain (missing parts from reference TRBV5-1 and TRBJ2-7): KAGVTQTPRYLIKTRGQQVTLSCSPISGHRSVSWYQQTPGQGLQFLFEYFSETQRNKGNFPGRFSGRQFSNSRSEMNVSTLELGDSALYLCASSQGVSRYEQYFGPGTRLTVT.

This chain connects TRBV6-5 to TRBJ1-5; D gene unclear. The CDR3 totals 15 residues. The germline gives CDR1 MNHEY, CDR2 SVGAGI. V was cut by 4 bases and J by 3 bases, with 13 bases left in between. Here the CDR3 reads CASSSDPTYNQPQHF. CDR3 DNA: TGTGCCAGCAGTTCCGACCCTACGTACAATCAGCCCCAGCATTTT.

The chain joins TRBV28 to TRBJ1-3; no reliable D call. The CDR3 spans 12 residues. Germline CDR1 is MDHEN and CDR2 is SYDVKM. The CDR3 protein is CVTRSPGNTIYF. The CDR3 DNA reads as TGTGTGACCCGATCTCCTGGAAACACCATATATTTT.

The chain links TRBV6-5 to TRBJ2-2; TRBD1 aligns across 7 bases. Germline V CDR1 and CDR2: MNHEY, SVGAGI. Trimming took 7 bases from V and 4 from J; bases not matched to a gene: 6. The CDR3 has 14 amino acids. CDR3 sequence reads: CASKTGPTTGELFF. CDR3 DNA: TGTGCCAGCAAGACAGGGCCCACCACCGGGGAGCTGTTTTTT.

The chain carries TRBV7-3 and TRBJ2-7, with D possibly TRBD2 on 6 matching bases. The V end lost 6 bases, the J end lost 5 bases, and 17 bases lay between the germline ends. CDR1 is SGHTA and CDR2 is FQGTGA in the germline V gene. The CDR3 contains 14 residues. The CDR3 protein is CASRGPGGVHEQYF. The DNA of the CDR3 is TGTGCCAGCAGGGGTCCCGGAGGGGTCCACGAGCAGTACTTC.

For the CDR3, the DNA is TGCGCCAGCAGCTTGGCCCCGGGACAGGGCTGGTATGGCTACACCTTC. Protein sequence: CASSLAPGQGWYGYTF. The rearrangement uses TRBV5-1 and TRBJ1-2; TRBD1 agrees at 9 bases. The CDR3 is 16 amino acids. The trim removed 0 bases at V and 5 bases at J, leaving 8 bases unmatched. Germline V CDR1 and CDR2: SGHRS, YFSETQ.

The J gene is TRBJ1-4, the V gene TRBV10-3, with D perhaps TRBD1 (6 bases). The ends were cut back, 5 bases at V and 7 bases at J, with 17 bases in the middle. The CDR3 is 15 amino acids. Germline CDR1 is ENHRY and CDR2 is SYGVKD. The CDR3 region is CAISQSQGLGEKLFF. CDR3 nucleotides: TGTGCCATCAGTCAAAGTCAGGGGTTGGGTGAAAAACTGTTTTTT.